Listed below are T cell receptor beta chains from one sample, sequenced in a study of blood T cell repertoires in COVID-19. Sequenced by immunoSEQ multiplex PCR; TCRdb stores in-frame clones only, minus some. The sample shows approximately 220,000 clones, around 87% of them seen only once. Sequenced: PBMCs or T cells enriched from blood (not recorded which). The receptors stem from a man under 40 who had been exposed to COVID-19. The CDR3 runs from the conserved cysteine through the conserved F or W. D genes are given only for firm matches. The size entry is marked missing in some rows and otherwise reads once, few, many or a size class.

CDR3 | DNA | size | length | D | J | V
CASSLVSGDGTEAFF | TGCGCCAGCAGCCTGGTCTCCGGGGATGGCACTGAAGCTTTCTTT | - | 15 | - | TRBJ1-1 | TRBV4-1
CASSQDVGASGNIQYF | TGCGCCAGCAGCCAAGATGTGGGGGCTAGCGGCAACATTCAGTACTTC | few | 16 | - | TRBJ2-4 | TRBV4-1
CASSLAGTATYEQYF | TGCGCCAGCAGCTTGGCCGGGACAGCAACCTACGAGCAGTACTTC | - | 15 | TRBD1 | TRBJ2-7 | TRBV5-1
CASSIEDRSLNQPQHF | TGTGCCAGTAGTATAGAGGACAGGTCCCTTAATCAGCCCCAGCATTTT | - | 16 | TRBD1 | TRBJ1-5 | TRBV19
CAWSRGGVKQFF | TGTGCCTGGAGCCGGGGGGGAGTAAAGCAGTTCTTC | once | 12 | TRBD2 | TRBJ2-1 | TRBV30
CASSLRGPRLSQETQYF | TGTGCCAGCAGCTTAAGGGGCCCGCGTTTGTCCCAAGAGACCCAGTACTTC | - | 17 | - | TRBJ2-5 | TRBV7-2
CASSNYGTSRAGYTF | TGTGCCAGTAGTAACTACGGCACCTCCAGGGCGGGCTACACCTTC | - | 15 | - | TRBJ1-2 | TRBV19
CASSIQGNTEAFF | TGTGCCAGCTCTATACAGGGGAACACTGAAGCTTTCTTT | once | 13 | - | TRBJ1-1 | TRBV6-5
CASSLSGYRASGGIEQFF | TGTGCCAGCAGTTTATCCGGTTATAGGGCTAGCGGGGGTATTGAGCAGTTCTTC | once | 18 | TRBD2 | TRBJ2-1 | TRBV27
CASSGQGHEQFF | TGCGCCAGCAGCGGACAGGGACATGAGCAGTTCTTC | - | 12 | TRBD1 | TRBJ2-1 | TRBV5-1
CASSPSTGEGQPQHF | TGTGCCAGTAGTCCCTCGACAGGGGAGGGTCAGCCCCAGCATTTT | - | 15 | TRBD1 | TRBJ1-5 | TRBV19
CSVGGTGEGEKLFF | TGCAGCGTTGGTGGGACAGGGGAAGGTGAAAAACTGTTTTTT | - | 14 | TRBD1 | TRBJ1-4 | TRBV29-1
CASLSGGQQVAEAFF | TGTGCCAGCCTCTCAGGGGGACAACAGGTTGCTGAAGCTTTCTTT | - | 15 | TRBD1 | TRBJ1-1 | TRBV6-4
CATSPRLGAGNGYTF | TGTGCCACCAGCCCCCGTTTGGGCGCGGGTAATGGCTACACCTTC | - | 15 | - | TRBJ1-2 | TRBV15
CASSLELTGEIGSPLHF | TGCGCCAGCAGCTTGGAGCTGACAGGGGAAATAGGGTCACCCCTCCACTTT | - | 17 | TRBD1 | TRBJ1-6 | TRBV5-1
CASSLDRGSETQYF | TGTGCCAGCAGCTTAGACAGGGGTTCGGAGACCCAGTACTTC | few | 14 | TRBD1 | TRBJ2-5 | TRBV7-7
CSVSLRTVLSIYEQYF | TGCAGCGTTTCTTTGAGGACAGTGCTTTCGATCTACGAGCAGTACTTC | - | 16 | - | TRBJ2-7 | TRBV29-1
CASSSGDRVVGRAFF | TGTGCCAGCAGCTCCGGCGACCGGGTGGTTGGGAGAGCTTTCTTT | - | 15 | - | TRBJ1-1 | TRBV7-2
CASSLSGGSYNEQFF | TGTGCCAGCAGCTTATCAGGGGGATCCTACAATGAGCAGTTCTTC | - | 15 | TRBD1 | TRBJ2-1 | TRBV13
CASSDYLAGGNEQFF | TGTGCCAGCAGTGATTACCTAGCGGGGGGGAATGAGCAGTTCTTC | - | 15 | TRBD2 | TRBJ2-1 | TRBV6-2/TRBV6-3
CASSPQGYGYTF | TGTGCCAGCTCACCCCAGGGATATGGCTACACCTTC | - | 12 | - | TRBJ1-2 | TRBV18
CASSGNNQPQHF | TGTGCCAGCTCAGGTAACAATCAGCCCCAGCATTTT | - | 12 | - | TRBJ1-5 | TRBV27
CASSKPGNEQFF | TGTGCCAGCAGCAAGCCCGGGAATGAGCAGTTCTTC | once | 12 | - | TRBJ2-1 | TRBV7-9
CAWSGGADTYEQYF | TGTGCCTGGAGTGGTGGCGCGGATACCTACGAGCAGTACTTC | few | 14 | - | TRBJ2-7 | TRBV30
CASRKTEYNEQFF | TGCGCCAGCAGAAAAACAGAGTACAATGAGCAGTTCTTC | - | 13 | - | TRBJ2-1 | TRBV23-1
CASSYLTPNTEAFF | TGTGCCAGCAGTTACCTGACACCGAACACTGAAGCTTTCTTT | - | 14 | - | TRBJ1-1 | TRBV6-5
CASSIAGIGEKLFF | TGTGCCAGTAGTATAGCCGGGATCGGTGAAAAACTGTTTTTT | - | 14 | - | TRBJ1-4 | TRBV19
CASRPTNTGELFF | TGTGCCAGCAGACCAACTAACACCGGGGAGCTGTTTTTT | - | 13 | - | TRBJ2-2 | TRBV6-5
CASSLIAGGQPQHF | TGTGCCAGCAGCTTAATTGCAGGGGGTCAGCCCCAGCATTTT | - | 14 | TRBD1 | TRBJ1-5 | TRBV7-9
CASSIRPRMGTGLDEQYF | TGTGCCAGTAGTATAAGGCCCCGAATGGGGACAGGGCTCGACGAGCAGTACTTC | once | 18 | TRBD1 | TRBJ2-7 | TRBV19
CASSFSDRVNSPLHF | TGTGCCAGCAGCTTTTCGGACAGGGTGAATTCACCCCTCCACTTT | - | 15 | TRBD1 | TRBJ1-6 | TRBV7-9